The source of this T cell receptor (beta chain) is a study of blood T cell repertoires in COVID-19. Whole-study context: There were acute and convalescent COVID-19 samples, and they came from the United States, Italy and Spain. T cells, B-cell-depleted T cells, or PBMCs supplied cDNA or gDNA.

Germline V gene data show CDR1 as KGHDR and CDR2 as SFDVKD. Trimming pared 3 bases from V and 14 bases from J, leaving 12 bases between. The CDR3 has 12 amino acids. Participants had their cohort set by participant-reported clinical history. Assay: immunoSEQ multiplex PCR; the TCRdb copy retains only in-frame clones and omits some. The table includes fewer than 600,000 clones, 70% to 90% detected once. The V call is TRBV24-1, the J call TRBJ1-4; D possibly corresponds to TRBD1 (6 bases). This TCR was sampled from a woman in her thirties or forties who had recovered from COVID-19. The sequenced sample consisted of PBMCs or T cells enriched from blood (not recorded which). CDR3 DNA: TGTGCCACCAGTGATCCAGGACAGAACCTGTTTTTT. Translation: CATSDPGQNLFF.